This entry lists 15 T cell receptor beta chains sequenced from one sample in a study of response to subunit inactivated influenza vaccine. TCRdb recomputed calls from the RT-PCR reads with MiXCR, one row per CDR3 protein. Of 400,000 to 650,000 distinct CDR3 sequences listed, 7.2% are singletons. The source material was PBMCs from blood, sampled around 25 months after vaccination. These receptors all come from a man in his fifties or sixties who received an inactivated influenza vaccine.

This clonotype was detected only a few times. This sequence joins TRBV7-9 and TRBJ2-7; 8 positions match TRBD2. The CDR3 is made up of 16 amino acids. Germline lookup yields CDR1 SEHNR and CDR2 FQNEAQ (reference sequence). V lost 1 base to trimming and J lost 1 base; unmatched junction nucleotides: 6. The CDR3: CASSLGGGTRSYEQYF. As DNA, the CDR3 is TGTGCCAGCAGCTTAGGTGGCGGGACTAGGTCCTACGAGCAGTACTTC.

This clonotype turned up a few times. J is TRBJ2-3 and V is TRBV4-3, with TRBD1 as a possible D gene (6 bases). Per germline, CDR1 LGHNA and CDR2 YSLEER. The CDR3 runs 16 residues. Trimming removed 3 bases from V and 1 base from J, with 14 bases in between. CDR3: CASSQLIRGRTDTQYF. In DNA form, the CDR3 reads TGCGCCAGCAGCCAGTTAATCAGGGGACGCACAGATACGCAGTATTTT.

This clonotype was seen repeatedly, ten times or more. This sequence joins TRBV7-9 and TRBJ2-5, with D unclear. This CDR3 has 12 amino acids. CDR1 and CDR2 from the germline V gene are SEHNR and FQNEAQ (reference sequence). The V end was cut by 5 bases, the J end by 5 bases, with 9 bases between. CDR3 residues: CASSPESETQYF. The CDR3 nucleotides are TGTGCCAGCAGCCCCGAGAGTGAGACCCAGTACTTC.

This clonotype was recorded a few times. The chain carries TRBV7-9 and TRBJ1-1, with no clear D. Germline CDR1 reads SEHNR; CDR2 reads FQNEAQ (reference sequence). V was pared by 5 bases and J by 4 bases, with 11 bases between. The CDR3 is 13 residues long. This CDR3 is CASSPLMGTEAFF. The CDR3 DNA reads TGTGCCAGCAGCCCCCTTATGGGCACTGAAGCTTTCTTT.

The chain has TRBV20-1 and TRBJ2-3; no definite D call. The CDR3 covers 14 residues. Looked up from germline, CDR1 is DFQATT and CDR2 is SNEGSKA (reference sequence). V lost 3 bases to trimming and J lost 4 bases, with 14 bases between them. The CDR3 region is CSARSALLPDTQYF. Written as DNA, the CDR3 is TGCAGTGCTAGGAGCGCGCTATTACCAGATACGCAGTATTTT.

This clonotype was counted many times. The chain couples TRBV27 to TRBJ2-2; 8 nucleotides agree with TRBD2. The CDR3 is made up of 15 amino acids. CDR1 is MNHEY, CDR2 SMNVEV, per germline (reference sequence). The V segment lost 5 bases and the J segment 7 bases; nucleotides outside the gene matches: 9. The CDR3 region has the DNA TGTGCCAGCAGTCAGGGACTAGGCACGGTCGGGGAGCTGTTTTTT. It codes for CASSQGLGTVGELFF.

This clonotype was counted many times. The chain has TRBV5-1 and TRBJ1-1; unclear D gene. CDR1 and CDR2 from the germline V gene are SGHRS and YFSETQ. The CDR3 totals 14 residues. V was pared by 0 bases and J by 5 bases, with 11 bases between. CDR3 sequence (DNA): TGCGCCAGCAGCTTGGAGGTCCAAGGGACTGAAGCTTTCTTT. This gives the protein CASSLEVQGTEAFF.

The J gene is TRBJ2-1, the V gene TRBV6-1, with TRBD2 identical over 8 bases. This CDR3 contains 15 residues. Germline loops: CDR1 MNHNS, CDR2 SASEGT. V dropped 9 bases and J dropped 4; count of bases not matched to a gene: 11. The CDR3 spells CASRGGGRFYNEQFF. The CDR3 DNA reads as TGTGCCAGTCGTGGAGGCGGGAGGTTTTACAATGAGCAGTTCTTC.

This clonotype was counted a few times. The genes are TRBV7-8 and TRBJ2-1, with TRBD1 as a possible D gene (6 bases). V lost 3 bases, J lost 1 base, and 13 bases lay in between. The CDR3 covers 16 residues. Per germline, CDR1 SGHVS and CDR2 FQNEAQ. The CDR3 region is CASSFWTATSYNEQFF. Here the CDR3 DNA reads TGTGCCAGCAGCTTTTGGACAGCCACATCCTACAATGAGCAGTTCTTC.

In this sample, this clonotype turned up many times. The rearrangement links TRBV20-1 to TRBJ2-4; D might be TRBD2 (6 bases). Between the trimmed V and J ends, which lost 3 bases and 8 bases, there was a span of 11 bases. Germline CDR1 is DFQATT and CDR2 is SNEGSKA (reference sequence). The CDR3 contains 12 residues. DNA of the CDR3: TGCAGTGCTAGGGGACTGTATGACATTCAGTACTTC. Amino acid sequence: CSARGLYDIQYF.

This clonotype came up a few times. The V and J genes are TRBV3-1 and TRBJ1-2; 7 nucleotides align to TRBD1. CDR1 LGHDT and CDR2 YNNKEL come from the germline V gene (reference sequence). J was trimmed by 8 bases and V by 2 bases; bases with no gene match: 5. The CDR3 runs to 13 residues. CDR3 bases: TGTGCCAGCAGCCAACCCACAGGGGAAGGCTACACCTTC. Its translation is CASSQPTGEGYTF.

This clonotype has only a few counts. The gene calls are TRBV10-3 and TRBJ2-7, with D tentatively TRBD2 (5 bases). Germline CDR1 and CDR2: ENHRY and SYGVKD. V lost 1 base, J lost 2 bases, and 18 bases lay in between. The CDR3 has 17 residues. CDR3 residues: CAISEFLRLGAAYEQYF. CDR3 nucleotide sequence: TGTGCCATCAGTGAGTTTCTTCGGTTGGGAGCGGCCTACGAGCAGTACTTC.

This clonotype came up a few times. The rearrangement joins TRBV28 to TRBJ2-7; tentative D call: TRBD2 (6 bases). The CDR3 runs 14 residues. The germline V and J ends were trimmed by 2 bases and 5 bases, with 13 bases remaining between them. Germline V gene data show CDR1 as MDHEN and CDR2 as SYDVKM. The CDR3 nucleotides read TGTGCCAGCAGTTTAGCGGGGAAAGTCAACGAGCAGTACTTC. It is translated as CASSLAGKVNEQYF.

The CDR3 reads CAINTGVAGANVLTF. The DNA of the CDR3 is TGTGCCATCAATACAGGAGTAGCTGGGGCCAACGTCCTGACTTTC. The chain employs TRBV10-3 and TRBJ2-6; the D gene is possibly TRBD1 (5 bases). Germline CDR1 is ENHRY and CDR2 is SYGVKD. This CDR3 region has 15 residues. The V end was cut by 7 bases, the J end by 2 bases, with 12 bases between.

The DNA for the CDR3 is TGTGCCAGCGGAATACCCCAAGAGACCCAGTACTTC. Residues: CASGIPQETQYF. The V call is TRBV6-5, the J call TRBJ2-5; the D is unclear. V was trimmed by 8 bases and J by 1 base, leaving 8 bases between them. The germline V gene encodes CDR1 MNHEY and CDR2 SVGAGI. CDR3 length: 12 residues.